The clone carrying this T cell receptor (beta chain) was picked up a small number of times. The antigen remains undetermined. This sample was included in a study of T-cell memory formation after mild COVID-19. CDR1 is SGHKS, CDR2 YYEKEE, per germline (reference sequence). V lost 4 bases and J lost 1, with 13 bases in between. The CDR3 loop spans 15 amino acids. Study results and caveats: Some clones that responded were present in memory (sampled pre-infection), which suggests cross-reactive memory joined. CD4+ contracting clones were found mainly in CM and EM, and CD8+ ones in EMRA.

Amplification by 5'RACE using constant-segment primers produced TCR alpha and TCR beta cDNA libraries that carried sample barcodes and UMIs. MiXCR, run by TCRdb on the 5' RACE reads, gives a single entry per CDR3 protein. The table lists 100,000 or so distinct CDR3 sequences, roughly 10% of them singletons. This TCR derives from a man aged 18 to 30 who had mild COVID-19 (a few samples of this study predate the infection). Cell type and time point are not known. The chain combines TRBV5-5 with TRBJ2-3; TRBD1 might be the D (5 bases). The sequenced sample consisted of PBMCs or a T cell subset sorted from them (not recorded which). The CDR3 DNA reads TGTGCCAGCAGCACAGGCCGGGCCCGCACAGATACGCAGTATTTT. Protein product: CASSTGRARTDTQYF.